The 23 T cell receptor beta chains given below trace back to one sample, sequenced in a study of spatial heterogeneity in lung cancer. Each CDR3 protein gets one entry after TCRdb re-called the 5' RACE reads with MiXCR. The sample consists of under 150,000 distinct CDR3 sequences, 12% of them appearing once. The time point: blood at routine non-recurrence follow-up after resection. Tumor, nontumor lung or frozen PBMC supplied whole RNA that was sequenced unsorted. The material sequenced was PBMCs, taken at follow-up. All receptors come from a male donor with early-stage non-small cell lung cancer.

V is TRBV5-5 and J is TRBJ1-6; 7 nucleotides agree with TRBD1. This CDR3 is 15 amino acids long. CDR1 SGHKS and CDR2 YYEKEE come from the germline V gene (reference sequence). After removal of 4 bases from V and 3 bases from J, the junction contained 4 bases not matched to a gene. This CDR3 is CASSLRDSYNSPLHF. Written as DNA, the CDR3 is TGTGCCAGCAGCCTCCGGGACAGCTATAATTCACCCCTCCACTTT.

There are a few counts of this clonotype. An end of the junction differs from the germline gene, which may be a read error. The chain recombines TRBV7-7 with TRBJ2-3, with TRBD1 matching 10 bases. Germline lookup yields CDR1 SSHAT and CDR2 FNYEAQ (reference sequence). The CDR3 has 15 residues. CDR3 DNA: TGTGCTAGCAGCCGCGGGACAGGGGTTGCAGATACGCAGTATTTT. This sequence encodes CASSRGTGVADTQYF.

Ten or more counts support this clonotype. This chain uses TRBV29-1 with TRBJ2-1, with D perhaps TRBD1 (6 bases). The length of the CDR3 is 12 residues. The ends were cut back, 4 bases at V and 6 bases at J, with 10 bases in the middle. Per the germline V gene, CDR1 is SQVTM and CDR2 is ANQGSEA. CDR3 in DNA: TGCAGCGTTGTTAGGGGGAGCAATGAGCAGTTCTTC. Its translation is CSVVRGSNEQFF.

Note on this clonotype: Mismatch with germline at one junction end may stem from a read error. CDR3 loop: CSAGDPSGGRRDTQYF. As DNA, the CDR3 is TGCAGTGCTGGAGATCCTAGCGGGGGGCGGAGGGATACGCAGTATTTT. The chain uses TRBV20-1 and TRBJ2-3, with 11 bases lining up with TRBD2. The CDR3 has 16 amino acids. Germline V gives CDR1 DFQATT, CDR2 SNEGSKA (reference sequence).

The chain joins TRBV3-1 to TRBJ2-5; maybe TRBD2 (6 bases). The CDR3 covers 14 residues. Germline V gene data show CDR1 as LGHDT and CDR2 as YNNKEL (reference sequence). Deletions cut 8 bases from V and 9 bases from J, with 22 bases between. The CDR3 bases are TGTGCCAGCCTACGACGGGGGAGTCAGGGTGCCCAGTACTTC. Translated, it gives CASLRRGSQGAQYF.

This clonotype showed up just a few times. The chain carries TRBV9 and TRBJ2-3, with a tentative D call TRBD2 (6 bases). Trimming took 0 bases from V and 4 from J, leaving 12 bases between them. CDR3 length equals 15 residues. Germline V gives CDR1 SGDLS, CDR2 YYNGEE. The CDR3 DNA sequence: TGTGCCAGCAGCGTAGGCGGGGTCGGCGCAGATACGCAGTATTTT. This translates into CASSVGGVGADTQYF. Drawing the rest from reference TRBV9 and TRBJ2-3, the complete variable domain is DSGVTQTPKHLITATGQRVTLRCSPRSGDLSVYWYQQSLDQGLQFLIQYYNGEERAKGNILERFSAQQFPDLHSELNLSSLELGDSALYFCASSVGGVGADTQYFGPGTRLTVL.

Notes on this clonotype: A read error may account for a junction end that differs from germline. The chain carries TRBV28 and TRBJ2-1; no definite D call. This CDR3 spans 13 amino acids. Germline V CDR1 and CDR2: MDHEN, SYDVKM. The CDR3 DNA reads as TGTGCCAGCAGTGCCATATCCTACAATGAGCAGCTCTTC. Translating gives CASSAISYNEQLF.

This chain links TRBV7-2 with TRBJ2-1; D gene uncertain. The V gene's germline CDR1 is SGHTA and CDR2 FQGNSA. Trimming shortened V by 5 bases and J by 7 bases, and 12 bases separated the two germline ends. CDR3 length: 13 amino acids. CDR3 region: CASSLQSRNEQFF. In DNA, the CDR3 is TGTGCCAGCAGCCTCCAGAGCAGGAATGAGCAGTTCTTC.

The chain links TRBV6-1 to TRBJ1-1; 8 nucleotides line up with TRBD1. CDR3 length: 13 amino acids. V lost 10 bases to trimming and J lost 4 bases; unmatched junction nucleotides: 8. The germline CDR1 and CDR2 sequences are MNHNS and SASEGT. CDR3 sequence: CATFWTGSTEAFF. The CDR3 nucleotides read TGTGCCACCTTCTGGACAGGGAGCACTGAAGCTTTCTTT.

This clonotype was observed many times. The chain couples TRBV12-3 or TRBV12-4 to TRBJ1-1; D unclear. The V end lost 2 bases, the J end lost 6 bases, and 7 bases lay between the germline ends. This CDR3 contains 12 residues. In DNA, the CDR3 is TGTGCCAGCAGTTTACTTGGATCTGAAGCTTTCTTT. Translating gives CASSLLGSEAFF.

The CDR3 sequence: CASSHGLAKNIQYF. The CDR3 DNA is TGTGCCAGCAGCCATGGGCTAGCCAAAAACATTCAGTACTTC. J is TRBJ2-4 and V is TRBV3-1; D gene ambiguous. Trimming left V 3 bases short and J 0 bases short, with 6 bases between. CDR1 LGHDT and CDR2 YNNKEL come from the germline V gene (reference sequence). This CDR3 contains 14 residues.

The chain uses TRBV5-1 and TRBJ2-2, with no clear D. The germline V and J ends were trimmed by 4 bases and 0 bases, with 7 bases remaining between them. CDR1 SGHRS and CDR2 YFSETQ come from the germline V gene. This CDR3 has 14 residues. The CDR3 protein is CASSRIANTGELFF. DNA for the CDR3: TGCGCCAGCAGCCGGATCGCGAACACCGGGGAGCTGTTTTTT.

CDR3 in amino acids: CASSPQPGSTEAFF. In DNA form, the CDR3 reads TGTGCCAGCTCACCACAACCAGGGTCCACTGAAGCTTTCTTT. The chain joins TRBV18 to TRBJ1-1, with D possibly being TRBD1 (5 bases). CDR3 length equals 14 residues. Trimming shortened V by 1 base and J by 4 bases, and 10 bases separated the two germline ends. Germline CDR1 KGHSH, CDR2 LQKENI.

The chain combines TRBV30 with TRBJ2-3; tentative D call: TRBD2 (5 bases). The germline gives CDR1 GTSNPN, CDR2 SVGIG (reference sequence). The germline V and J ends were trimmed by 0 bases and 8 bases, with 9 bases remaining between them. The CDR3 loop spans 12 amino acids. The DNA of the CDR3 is TGTGCCTGGAGTGTACTAGGAAGTACGCAGTATTTT. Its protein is CAWSVLGSTQYF.

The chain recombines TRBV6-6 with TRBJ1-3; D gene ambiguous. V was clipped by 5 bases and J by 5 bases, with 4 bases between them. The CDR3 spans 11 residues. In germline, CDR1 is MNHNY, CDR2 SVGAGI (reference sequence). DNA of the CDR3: TGTGCCAGCAGTCCCCGAAACACCATATATTTT. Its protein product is CASSPRNTIYF.

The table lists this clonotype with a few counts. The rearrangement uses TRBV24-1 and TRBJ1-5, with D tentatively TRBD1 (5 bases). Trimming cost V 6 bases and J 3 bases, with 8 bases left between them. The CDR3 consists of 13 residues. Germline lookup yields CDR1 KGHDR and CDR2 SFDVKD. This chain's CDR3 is CATSFRANQPQHF. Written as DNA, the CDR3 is TGTGCCACCAGTTTCAGGGCCAATCAGCCCCAGCATTTT.

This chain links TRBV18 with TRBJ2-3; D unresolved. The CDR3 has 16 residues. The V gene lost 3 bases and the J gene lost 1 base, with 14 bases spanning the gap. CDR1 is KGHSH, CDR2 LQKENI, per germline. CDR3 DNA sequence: TGTGCCAGCTCACCGCTACGGCAGGCCCGCACAGATACGCAGTATTTT. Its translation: CASSPLRQARTDTQYF.

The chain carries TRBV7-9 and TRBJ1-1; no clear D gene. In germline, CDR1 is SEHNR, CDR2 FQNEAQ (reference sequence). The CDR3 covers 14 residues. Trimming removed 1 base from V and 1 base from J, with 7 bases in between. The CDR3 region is CASSLGRTNTEAFF. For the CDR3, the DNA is TGTGCCAGCAGCTTAGGGAGGACGAACACTGAAGCTTTCTTT.

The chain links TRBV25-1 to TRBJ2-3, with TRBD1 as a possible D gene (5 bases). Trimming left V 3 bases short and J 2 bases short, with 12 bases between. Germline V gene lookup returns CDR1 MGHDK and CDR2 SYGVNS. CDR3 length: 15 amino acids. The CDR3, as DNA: TGTGCCAGCAGTGACTTGGCAGGGTACACAGATACGCAGTATTTT. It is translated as CASSDLAGYTDTQYF.

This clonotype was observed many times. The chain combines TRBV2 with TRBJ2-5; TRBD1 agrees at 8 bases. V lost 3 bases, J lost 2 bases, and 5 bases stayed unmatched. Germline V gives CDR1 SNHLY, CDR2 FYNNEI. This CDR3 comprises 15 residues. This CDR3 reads CASSEAGGAQETQYF. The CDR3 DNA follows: TGTGCCAGCAGTGAGGCAGGGGGCGCGCAAGAGACCCAGTACTTC. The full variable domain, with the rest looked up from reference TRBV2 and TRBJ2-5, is EPEVTQTPSHQVTQMGQEVILRCVPISNHLYFYWYRQILGQKVEFLVSFYNNEISEKSEIFDDQFSVERPDGSNFTLKIRSTKLEDSAMYFCASSEAGGAQETQYFGPGTRLLVL.

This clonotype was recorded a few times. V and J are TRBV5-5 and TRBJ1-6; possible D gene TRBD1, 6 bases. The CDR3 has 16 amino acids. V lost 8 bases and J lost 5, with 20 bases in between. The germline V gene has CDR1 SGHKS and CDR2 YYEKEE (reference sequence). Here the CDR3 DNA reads TGTGCCAGGCCGCGGGACATTCGGGGTGATAATTCACCCCTCCACTTT. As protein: CARPRDIRGDNSPLHF.

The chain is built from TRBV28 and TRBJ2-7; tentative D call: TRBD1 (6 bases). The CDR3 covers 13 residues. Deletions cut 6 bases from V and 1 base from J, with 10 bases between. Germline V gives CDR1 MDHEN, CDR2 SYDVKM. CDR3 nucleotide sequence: TGTGCCAGCAGGGGGACACTATCCTACGAGCAGTACTTC. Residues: CASRGTLSYEQYF.

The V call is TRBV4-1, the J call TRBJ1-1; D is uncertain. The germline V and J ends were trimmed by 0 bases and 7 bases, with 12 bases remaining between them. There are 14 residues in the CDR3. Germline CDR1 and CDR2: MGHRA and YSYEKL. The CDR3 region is CASSQERGPGEAFF. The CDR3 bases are TGCGCCAGCAGCCAAGAGCGGGGTCCAGGTGAAGCTTTCTTT.